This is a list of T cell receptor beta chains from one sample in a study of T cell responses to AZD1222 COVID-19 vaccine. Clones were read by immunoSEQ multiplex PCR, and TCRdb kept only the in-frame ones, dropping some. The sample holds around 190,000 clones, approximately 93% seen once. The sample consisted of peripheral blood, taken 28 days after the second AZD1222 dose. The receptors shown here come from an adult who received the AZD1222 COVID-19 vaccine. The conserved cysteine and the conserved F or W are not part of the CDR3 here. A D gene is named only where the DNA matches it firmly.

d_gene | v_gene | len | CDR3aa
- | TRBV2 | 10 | ASSQKQYGYT
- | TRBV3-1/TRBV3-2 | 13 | ASSQDVTRNSPLH
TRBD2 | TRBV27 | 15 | ASSFRAGGVSYNEQF
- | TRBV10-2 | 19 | ASSEGGVGGWESSGANVLT
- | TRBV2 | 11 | ASSDPWGNGYT
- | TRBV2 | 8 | ASSGRGIG
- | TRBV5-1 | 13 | ASSLDGRPYNEQF
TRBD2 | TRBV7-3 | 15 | ASSLTRGLAGRDEQF
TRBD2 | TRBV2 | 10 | ASRGLANEQY
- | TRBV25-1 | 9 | ASSEGATQY
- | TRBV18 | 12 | ASSPGTDDEKLF
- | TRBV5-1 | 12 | ASSLAGPQETQY
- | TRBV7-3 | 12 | ASSSRDGTFYSF
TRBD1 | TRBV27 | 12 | ASSPQGAGYGYT
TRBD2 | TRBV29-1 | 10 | SLGRGIGELF
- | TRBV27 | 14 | ASTYRAGTGANVLT
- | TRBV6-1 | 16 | ASSDPQVRASGANVLT
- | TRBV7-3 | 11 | ASSRTRDSPLH
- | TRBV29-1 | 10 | SVQDGSTEAF
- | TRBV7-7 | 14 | ASSPVGSSGANVLT
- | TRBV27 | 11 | ASSLPPGTAGP
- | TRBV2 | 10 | ASSETRDGYT
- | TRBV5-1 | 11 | ASSFGENFEAF
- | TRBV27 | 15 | ASSLNLRTVGLNEQF